Below are 24 T cell receptor beta chains sequenced from a single sample in a study of CD8 T cells in Susac syndrome. Reverse transcription of roughly 0.5 to 1 ug RNA was carried out with random hexamers. TCRdb re-called the immunoSEQ multiplex PCR reads through MiXCR, storing one row per CDR3 protein. The sample contains about 300,000 distinct CDR3 sequences, about 89% of which appear only once. Material: CD8+ T cells from PBMCs. These receptors all stem from a human donor with multiple sclerosis.

This rearrangement joins TRBV20-1 to TRBJ2-5; TRBD2 might be the D (6 bases). In germline, CDR1 is DFQATT, CDR2 SNEGSKA (reference sequence). The CDR3 spans 11 residues. The CDR3 protein is CSGRIQETQYF. The CDR3 DNA reads as TGCAGCGGGAGAATTCAAGAGACCCAGTACTTC.

This sequence joins TRBV7-9 and TRBJ2-3, with 8 bases lining up with TRBD2. Looked up from germline, CDR1 is SEHNR and CDR2 is FQNEAQ (reference sequence). This CDR3 region has 19 residues. J was trimmed by 5 bases and V by 5 bases; bases with no gene match: 21. CDR3 residues: CASSKGSWQGMAGGDTQYF. DNA for the CDR3: TGTGCCAGCAGCAAGGGCTCTTGGCAGGGAATGGCGGGAGGAGATACGCAGTATTTT.

CDR3 sequence: CASSLEAGFYNSPLHF. In DNA form, the CDR3 reads TGTGCCAGCAGCTTAGAGGCCGGCTTCTATAATTCACCCCTCCACTTT. This rearrangement joins TRBV7-9 to TRBJ1-6; unclear D gene. Trimming removed 1 base from V and 3 bases from J, with 10 bases in between. Germline CDR1 and CDR2: SEHNR and FQNEAQ (reference sequence). The CDR3 loop spans 16 amino acids.

This chain joins TRBV9 and TRBJ1-1; D unclear. The V gene's germline CDR1 is SGDLS and CDR2 YYNGEE. This CDR3 is built from 13 residues. V lost 0 bases, J lost 6 bases, and 9 bases lay in between. The CDR3 region has the DNA TGTGCCAGCAGCGTAGGGGGTGGGCCTGAAGCTTTCTTT. It is translated as CASSVGGGPEAFF.

DNA for the CDR3: TGTGCCAGCAGCCAAGCAAAGGGAGGGCGCGATGAGCAGTTCTTC. Translation gives CASSQAKGGRDEQFF. The genes are TRBV14 and TRBJ2-1, with TRBD2 identical over 7 bases. There are 15 residues in the CDR3. Trimming removed 1 base from V and 8 bases from J; junction bases left unmatched: 8. Germline CDR1 SGHDN, CDR2 FVKESK. Full variable domain (rest looked up from reference TRBV14 and TRBJ2-1): EAGVTQFPSHSVIEKGQTVTLRCDPISGHDNLYWYRRVMGKEIKFLLHFVKESKQDESGMPNNRFLAERTGGTYSTLKVQPAELEDSGVYFCASSQAKGGRDEQFFGPGTRLTVL.

The rearrangement uses TRBV30 and TRBJ2-2; D remains unclear. Germline CDR1 GTSNPN, CDR2 SVGIG (reference sequence). Trimming took off 4 bases at V and 3 bases at J, with 12 bases between the two ends. The CDR3 is made up of 14 amino acids. DNA of the CDR3: TGTGCCTGGAAGGTGGCAGGTTACACCGGGGAGCTGTTTTTT. It yields the protein CAWKVAGYTGELFF.

The chain carries TRBV4-1 and TRBJ2-2; tentative D call: TRBD2 (6 bases). Trimming shortened V by 0 bases and J by 6 bases, and 11 bases separated the two germline ends. The CDR3 is 15 amino acids. CDR1 MGHRA and CDR2 YSYEKL come from the germline V gene. The CDR3 nucleotides read TGCGCCAGCAGCCAAGAAGAAGGGGAGGCCGGGGAGCTGTTTTTT. This translates into CASSQEEGEAGELFF.

The V gene is TRBV5-5, the J gene TRBJ1-5; a possible D gene is TRBD1 (5 bases). V shed 5 bases and J shed 2 bases, with 14 bases lying between them. The CDR3 contains 15 residues. From germline, CDR1 is SGHKS and CDR2 YYEKEE (reference sequence). The CDR3 coding sequence is TGTGCCAGCAGTTATGGGGGGAACGGCAATCAGCCCCAGCATTTT. Translating gives CASSYGGNGNQPQHF.

This sequence joins TRBV28 and TRBJ1-3; no firm D call. This CDR3 contains 13 residues. Trimming stripped 6 bases from V and 2 bases from J, with 8 bases between. CDR1 and CDR2 (germline): MDHEN, SYDVKM. CDR3 loop: CASSHPTGNTIYF. The DNA for the CDR3 is TGTGCCAGCAGCCACCCCACTGGAAACACCATATATTTT.

The chain's CDR3 is CASSIDLPGGDYGYTF. CDR3 coding DNA: TGTGCCAGTAGTATAGACCTCCCAGGGGGCGACTATGGCTACACCTTC. The chain has TRBV19 and TRBJ1-2, with TRBD1 matching over 8 bases. CDR1 is LNHDA, CDR2 SQIVND, per germline (reference sequence). Germline trimming cut 0 bases from V and 3 bases from J; bases unmatched to any gene: 6. This CDR3 region has 16 residues.

The rearrangement uses TRBV27 and TRBJ2-5; weak D call: TRBD2 (5 bases). The CDR3 covers 14 residues. The germline gives CDR1 MNHEY, CDR2 SMNVEV (reference sequence). Trimming pared 4 bases from V and 2 bases from J, leaving 11 bases between. The CDR3 nucleotides read TGTGCCAGCAGTTCGCCGGGAAGTCAAGAGACCCAGTACTTC. It is translated as CASSSPGSQETQYF.

This sequence joins TRBV14 and TRBJ1-1; D is uncertain. V shed 2 bases and J shed 1 base, with 11 bases lying between them. The CDR3 totals 15 residues. Germline values: CDR1 SGHDN, CDR2 FVKESK. The CDR3 is CASSQNGNQNTEAFF. The CDR3 nucleotides read TGTGCCAGCAGCCAAAATGGAAACCAGAACACTGAAGCTTTCTTT.

CDR3 protein: CASSLHSGQGFGELFF. In DNA, the CDR3 is TGTGCCAGCAGTTTACATAGCGGGCAGGGATTCGGGGAGCTGTTTTTT. The chain combines TRBV27 with TRBJ2-2, with 7 bases aligning to TRBD2. The germline V gene encodes CDR1 MNHEY and CDR2 SMNVEV (reference sequence). After removal of 2 bases from V and 7 bases from J, the junction contained 10 bases not matched to a gene. The CDR3 consists of 16 residues.

This chain links TRBV6-2 or TRBV6-3 with TRBJ1-1; D is uncertain. Germline V gene lookup returns CDR1 MNHEY and CDR2 SVGEGT. The length of the CDR3 is 11 residues. V gave up 10 bases and J gave up 4 bases, with 10 bases separating them. The CDR3 bases are TGTGCCATTGGAGGAGGCACTGAAGCTTTCTTT. It codes for CAIGGGTEAFF.

V and J are TRBV6-5 and TRBJ2-3; 7 nucleotides align to TRBD2. Germline lookup yields CDR1 MNHEY and CDR2 SVGAGI. The CDR3 runs 15 residues. The J segment lost 0 bases and the V segment lost 4 bases, leaving 4 bases of the junction unmatched. The DNA for the CDR3 is TGTGCCAGCAGTTTAAGCGGGATTAGCACAGATACGCAGTATTTT. This codes for CASSLSGISTDTQYF.

V and J are TRBV24-1 and TRBJ1-1; 10 nucleotides line up with TRBD1. V shed 5 bases, J shed 6 bases, and the junction held 5 bases outside the gene matches. The CDR3 runs 14 residues. Germline lookup yields CDR1 KGHDR and CDR2 SFDVKD. CDR3 sequence: CATSGQGAGAEAFF. The CDR3 nucleotides are TGTGCCACCAGTGGACAGGGGGCTGGCGCTGAAGCTTTCTTT.

The chain has TRBV28 and TRBJ2-1; D gene uncertain. V was pared by 2 bases and J by 6 bases, with 8 bases between. From germline, CDR1 is MDHEN and CDR2 SYDVKM. The CDR3 contains 13 residues. Here the CDR3 DNA reads TGTGCCAGCAGTTTACCCCCGACCAATGAGCAGTTCTTC. This translates into CASSLPPTNEQFF. Together with reference TRBV28 and TRBJ2-1, the CDR3 gives the full variable domain: DVKVTQSSRYLVKRTGEKVFLECVQDMDHENMFWYRQDPGLGLRLIYFSYDVKMKEKGDIPEGYSVSREKKERFSLILESASTNQTSMYLCASSLPPTNEQFFGPGTRLTVL.

J is TRBJ2-2 and V is TRBV29-1; D not resolved. The CDR3 covers 13 residues. Trimming removed 4 bases from V and 0 bases from J, with 6 bases in between. Germline CDR1 is SQVTM and CDR2 is ANQGSEA. The CDR3: CSVVSTNTGELFF. CDR3 DNA: TGCAGCGTTGTTAGTACGAACACCGGGGAGCTGTTTTTT.

This rearrangement joins TRBV25-1 to TRBJ2-5; D is possibly TRBD1 or TRBD2 (5 bases each). The CDR3 totals 18 residues. Germline CDR1 and CDR2: MGHDK and SYGVNS. The V and J ends lost 3 bases and 2 bases respectively, with 22 bases between them. CDR3 loop: CASSEPPGHNRGQETQYF. The CDR3 DNA is TGTGCCAGCAGTGAGCCCCCAGGACATAATCGAGGGCAAGAGACCCAGTACTTC.

The chain carries TRBV7-9 and TRBJ2-7; weak D call: TRBD2 (6 bases). This CDR3 has 15 residues. Germline V lookup: CDR1 SEHNR, CDR2 FQNEAQ (reference sequence). V was cut by 1 base and J by 0 bases, with 10 bases left in between. CDR3 nucleotides: TGTGCCAGCAGCTTAGGAAGCGGGTTCTCCTACGAGCAGTACTTC. Amino acid sequence: CASSLGSGFSYEQYF.

This clonotype was picked up one time. The chain is built from TRBV9 and TRBJ2-3, with no clear D. In germline, CDR1 is SGDLS, CDR2 YYNGEE. The CDR3 covers 14 residues. Trimming removed 4 bases at V and 0 bases at J, with 9 bases between. The CDR3 sequence is CASSMSLSTDTQYF. In DNA form, the CDR3 reads TGTGCCAGCAGCATGTCCCTTAGCACAGATACGCAGTATTTT.

The chain links TRBV4-1 to TRBJ2-7; 9 bases line up with TRBD1. The CDR3 totals 15 residues. V shed 1 base, J shed 2 bases, and the junction held 3 bases outside the gene matches. Germline assignment: CDR1 MGHRA and CDR2 YSYEKL. CDR3 amino acids: CASSQGDRVPYEQYF. The CDR3 DNA reads as TGCGCCAGCAGCCAAGGGGACAGGGTTCCCTACGAGCAGTACTTC.

Written as DNA, the CDR3 is TGTGCCAGCAGTTTAAGGGCGGGGGGGCTGGAGACCCAGTACTTC. It specifies CASSLRAGGLETQYF. The chain combines TRBV27 with TRBJ2-5; 9 bases are shared with TRBD2. V gave up 2 bases and J gave up 5 bases; unmatched junction bases: 6. This CDR3 spans 15 amino acids. Germline V gene data show CDR1 as MNHEY and CDR2 as SMNVEV (reference sequence).

CDR3 amino acids: CSANVQGNTDTQYF. DNA of the CDR3: TGCAGTGCTAATGTGCAGGGAAACACAGATACGCAGTATTTT. This chain joins TRBV20-1 and TRBJ2-3; D is perhaps TRBD1 (5 bases). The CDR3 runs 14 residues. V dropped 4 bases and J dropped 2 bases, with 13 bases sitting between them. CDR1 DFQATT and CDR2 SNEGSKA come from the germline V gene (reference sequence).